The sequence of this T cell receptor beta chain was determined in a study of beta chain features in type 1 diabetes. A few counts support this clone. What it binds is unknown. Study results and caveats: TCRB CDR3s were moderately but significantly shorter in Type 1 diabetes patients in all four CD4+ subsets.

The junction had 5 bases not matched to a gene; V was cut back by 3 bases and J by 1 base. The CDR3 runs 15 residues. The germline CDR1 and CDR2 sequences are MNHEY and SVGAGI. The sequenced template was cDNA made from the entire isolated RNA. The table came from immunoSEQ multiplex PCR; TCRdb's copy has only in-frame clones and leaves some out. The sample has more than 100,000 clones; roughly 15% are singletons. Sequenced sample: central memory CD4+ T cells from blood. This sequence originates from a man aged 25-45 years with type 1 diabetes. The V and J genes are TRBV6-5 and TRBJ1-2; 7 bases agree with TRBD1. This CDR3 is CASSYYDRVNYGYTF. The DNA for the CDR3 is TGTGCCAGCAGTTATTACGACAGGGTTAACTATGGCTACACCTTC.